This TCR beta chain was recovered during a study of beta chain features in type 1 diabetes. Isolated RNA was reverse transcribed in full, so expressed TCRB transcripts were sequenced. Here immunoSEQ multiplex PCR was the method, and the copy in TCRdb shows in-frame clones only, minus some. The sample holds a few hundred thousand clones, roughly 12% seen once. Notes on the study in general: The study found moderately but significantly shorter TCRB CDR3s in all four CD4+ subsets of Type 1 diabetes patients.

V lost 5 bases and J lost 4; bases outside the gene matches: 12. Germline assignment: CDR1 SGHVS and CDR2 FQNEAQ. This CDR3 is built from 17 residues. In this sample, this clone turned up once. As yet, its antigen is unknown. The chain uses TRBV7-8 and TRBJ2-3; 10 positions match TRBD1. The specimen sequenced was naive CD4+ T cells from blood. The sequence was obtained from a woman between 18 and 29 years old with type 1 diabetes. CDR3 protein: CASSPKRDRGRADTQYF. The DNA of the CDR3 is TGTGCCAGCAGCCCGAAGAGGGACAGGGGACGGGCAGATACGCAGTATTTT.